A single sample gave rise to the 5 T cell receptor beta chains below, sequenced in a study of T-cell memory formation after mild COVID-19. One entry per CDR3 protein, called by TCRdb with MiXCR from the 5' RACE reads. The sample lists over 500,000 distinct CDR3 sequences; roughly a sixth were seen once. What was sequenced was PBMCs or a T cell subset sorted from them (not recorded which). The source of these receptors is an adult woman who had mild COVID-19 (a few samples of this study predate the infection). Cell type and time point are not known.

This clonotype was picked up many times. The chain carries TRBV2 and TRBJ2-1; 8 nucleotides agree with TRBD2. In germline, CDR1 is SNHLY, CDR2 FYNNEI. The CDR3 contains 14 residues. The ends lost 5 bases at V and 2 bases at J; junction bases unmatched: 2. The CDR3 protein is CASSTGLAYNEQFF. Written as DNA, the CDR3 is TGTGCCAGCAGTACGGGACTAGCCTACAATGAGCAGTTCTTC.

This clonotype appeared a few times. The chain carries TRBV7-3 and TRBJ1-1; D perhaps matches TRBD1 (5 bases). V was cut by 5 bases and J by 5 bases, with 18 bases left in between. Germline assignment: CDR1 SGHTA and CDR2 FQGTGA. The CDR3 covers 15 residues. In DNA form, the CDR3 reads TGTGCCAGCAGCCCCGGGGCGGGCCTCGGAACTGAAGCTTTCTTT. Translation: CASSPGAGLGTEAFF.

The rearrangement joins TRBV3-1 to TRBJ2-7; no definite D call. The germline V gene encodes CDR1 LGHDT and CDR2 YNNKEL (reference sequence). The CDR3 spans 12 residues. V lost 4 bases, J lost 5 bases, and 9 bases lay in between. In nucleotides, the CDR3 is TGTGCCAGCAGCCCTGTCCCACACGAGCAGTACTTC. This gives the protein CASSPVPHEQYF.

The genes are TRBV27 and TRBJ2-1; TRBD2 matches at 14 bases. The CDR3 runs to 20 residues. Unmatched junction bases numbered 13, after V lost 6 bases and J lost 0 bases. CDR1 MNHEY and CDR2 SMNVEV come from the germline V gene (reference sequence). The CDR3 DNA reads TGTGCCAGCAGATCCTTCCCGGGACTAGCGGGAGCCAGCTCCTACAATGAGCAGTTCTTC. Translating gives CASRSFPGLAGASSYNEQFF.

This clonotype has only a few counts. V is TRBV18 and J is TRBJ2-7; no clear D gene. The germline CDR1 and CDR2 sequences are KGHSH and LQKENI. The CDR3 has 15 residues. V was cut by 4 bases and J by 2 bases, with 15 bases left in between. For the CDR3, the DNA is TGTGCCAGCTCACTACTTGCCGGCAGACCCTACGAGCAGTACTTC. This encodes CASSLLAGRPYEQYF.